This T cell receptor beta chain was profiled in a study of cytomegalovirus exposure and HLA in healthy donors. Primers included in the PCR were 60 Vbeta and 13 Jbeta primers. The assay was immunoSEQ multiplex PCR, and TCRdb's table has in-frame clones only and misses some. The repertoire consists of 150,000 to 200,000 clones, with 70% to 80% occurring once and the leading ten covering around 1.9%. J lost 1 base, V lost 5 bases, and 7 bases had no gene match. The CDR3 has 15 residues. CDR1 and CDR2 from the germline V gene are MNHNY and SVGAGI (reference sequence). Whole-study findings and limits: V- and J-gene trimming in TCR beta was tied to a missense DCLRE1C variant by an analysis performed later. In a later analysis, around 18,000 TCR beta sequences were associated with HLA alleles at 0.05 false discovery rate. According to a later analysis, donors in an Asian-associated ancestry cluster reportedly had fewer N-insertions than the roughly 640-donor mean.

Notes on this clone: Its antigen is unidentified.

The V and J genes are TRBV6-6 and TRBJ1-2; 7 bases agree with TRBD1. The sequenced sample was PBMCs. The TCR comes from a man aged 25 to 45 in good health and CMV-seronegative. The DNA for the CDR3 is TGTGCCAGCAGTGCATTTGACAGGGTTAACTATGGCTACACCTTC. Protein sequence: CASSAFDRVNYGYTF.